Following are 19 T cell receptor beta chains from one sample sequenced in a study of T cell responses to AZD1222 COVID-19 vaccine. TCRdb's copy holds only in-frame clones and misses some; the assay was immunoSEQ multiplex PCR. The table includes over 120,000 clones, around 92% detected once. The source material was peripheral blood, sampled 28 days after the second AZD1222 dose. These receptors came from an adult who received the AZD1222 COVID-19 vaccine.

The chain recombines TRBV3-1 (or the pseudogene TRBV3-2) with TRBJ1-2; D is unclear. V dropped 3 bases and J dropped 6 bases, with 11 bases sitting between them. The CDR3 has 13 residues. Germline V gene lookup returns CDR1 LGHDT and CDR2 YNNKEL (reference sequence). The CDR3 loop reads CASSHRGDNGYTF. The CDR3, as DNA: TGTGCCAGCAGCCACCGCGGGGATAATGGCTACACCTTC.

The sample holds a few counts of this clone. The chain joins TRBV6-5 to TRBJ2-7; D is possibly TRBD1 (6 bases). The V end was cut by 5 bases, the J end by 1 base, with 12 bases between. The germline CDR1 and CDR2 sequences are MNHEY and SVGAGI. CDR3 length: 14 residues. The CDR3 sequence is CASSPRTESYEQYF. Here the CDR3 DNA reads TGTGCCAGCAGTCCGCGGACAGAGTCCTACGAGCAGTACTTC.

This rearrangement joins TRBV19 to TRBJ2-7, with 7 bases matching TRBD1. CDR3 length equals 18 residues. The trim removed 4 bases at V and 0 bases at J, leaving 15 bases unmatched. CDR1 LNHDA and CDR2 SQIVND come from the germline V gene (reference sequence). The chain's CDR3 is CASSRANPDRRTSYEQYF. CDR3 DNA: TGTGCCAGTAGTAGGGCCAACCCGGACAGGAGGACCTCCTACGAGCAGTACTTC.

The CDR3 loop is CASSPPRLGYTF. CDR3 nucleotides: TGTGCCAGCAGTCCCCCTCGACTTGGCTACACCTTC. The V gene is TRBV27, the J gene TRBJ1-2, with D uncertain. Germline V gene sequence: CDR1 MNHEY, CDR2 SMNVEV (reference sequence). The V gene lost 5 bases and the J gene lost 7 bases, with 11 bases spanning the gap. This CDR3 comprises 12 residues.

The CDR3 sequence is CASSLSSAGGGELFF. CDR3 nucleotides: TGTGCCAGCAGCCTCTCGTCAGCAGGCGGCGGGGAGCTGTTTTTT. The chain employs TRBV28 and TRBJ2-2; D remains unclear. Between the trimmed V and J ends, which lost 6 bases and 7 bases, there was a span of 18 bases. This CDR3 region has 15 residues. Germline V gene data show CDR1 as MDHEN and CDR2 as SYDVKM. Variable domain in full (rest from reference TRBV28 and TRBJ2-2): DVKVTQSSRYLVKRTGEKVFLECVQDMDHENMFWYRQDPGLGLRLIYFSYDVKMKEKGDIPEGYSVSREKKERFSLILESASTNQTSMYLCASSLSSAGGGELFFGEGSRLTVL.

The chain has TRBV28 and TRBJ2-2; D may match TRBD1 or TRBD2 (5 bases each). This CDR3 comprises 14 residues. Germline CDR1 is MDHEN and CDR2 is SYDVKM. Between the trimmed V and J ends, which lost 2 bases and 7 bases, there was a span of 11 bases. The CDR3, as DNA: TGTGCCAGCAGTTTAGGGGGTTTAGGCGGGGAGCTGTTTTTT. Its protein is CASSLGGLGGELFF.

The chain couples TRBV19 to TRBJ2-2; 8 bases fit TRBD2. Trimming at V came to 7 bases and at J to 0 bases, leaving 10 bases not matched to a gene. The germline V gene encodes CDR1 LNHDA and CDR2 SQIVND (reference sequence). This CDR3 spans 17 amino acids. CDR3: CASTDRAGGSNTGELFF. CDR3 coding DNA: TGTGCCAGTACCGATCGCGCGGGGGGATCGAACACCGGGGAGCTGTTTTTT.

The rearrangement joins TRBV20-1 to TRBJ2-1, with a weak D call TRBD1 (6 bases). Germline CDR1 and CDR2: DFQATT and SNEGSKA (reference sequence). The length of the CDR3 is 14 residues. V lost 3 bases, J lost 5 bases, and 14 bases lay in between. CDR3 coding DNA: TGCAGTGCTAGTAAGGGGGAGCTCAACAATGAGCAGTTCTTC. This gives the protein CSASKGELNNEQFF.

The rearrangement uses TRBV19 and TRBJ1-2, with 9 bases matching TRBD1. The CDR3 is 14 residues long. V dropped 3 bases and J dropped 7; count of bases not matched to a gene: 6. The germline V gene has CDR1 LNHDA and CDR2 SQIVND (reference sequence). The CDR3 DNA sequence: TGTGCCAGTAGTATCCGGGACAGGGAAGCTGGCTACACCTTC. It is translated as CASSIRDREAGYTF.

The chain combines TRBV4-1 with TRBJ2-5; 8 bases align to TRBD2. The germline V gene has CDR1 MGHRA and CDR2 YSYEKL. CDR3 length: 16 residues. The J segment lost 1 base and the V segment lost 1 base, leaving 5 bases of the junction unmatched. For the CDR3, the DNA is TGCGCCAGCAGCCAAGGAAGCGGGAGCGTCCAAGAGACCCAGTACTTC. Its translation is CASSQGSGSVQETQYF.

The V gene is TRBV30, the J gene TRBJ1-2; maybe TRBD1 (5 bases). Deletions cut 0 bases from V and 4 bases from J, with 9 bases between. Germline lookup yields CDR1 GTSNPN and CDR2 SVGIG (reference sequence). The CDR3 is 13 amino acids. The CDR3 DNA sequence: TGTGCCTGGAGTGTCGGGGGAGGCTATGGCTACACCTTC. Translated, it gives CAWSVGGGYGYTF.

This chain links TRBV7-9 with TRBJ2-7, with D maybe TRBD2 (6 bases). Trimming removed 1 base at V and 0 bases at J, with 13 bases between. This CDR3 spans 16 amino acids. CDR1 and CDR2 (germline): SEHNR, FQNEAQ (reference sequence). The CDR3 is CASSLVEGLSSYEQYF. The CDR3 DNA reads TGTGCCAGCAGCTTAGTGGAGGGACTGAGCTCCTACGAGCAGTACTTC.

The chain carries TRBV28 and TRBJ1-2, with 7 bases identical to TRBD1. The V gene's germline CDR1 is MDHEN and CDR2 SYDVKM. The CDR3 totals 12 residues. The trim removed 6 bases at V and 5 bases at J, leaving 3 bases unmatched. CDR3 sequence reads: CASSGTVYGYTF. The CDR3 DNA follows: TGTGCCAGCAGCGGGACAGTATATGGCTACACCTTC.

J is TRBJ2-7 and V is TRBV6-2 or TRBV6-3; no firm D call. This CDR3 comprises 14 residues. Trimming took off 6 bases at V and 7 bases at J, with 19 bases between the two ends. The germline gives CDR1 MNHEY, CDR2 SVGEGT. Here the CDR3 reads CASSDRIALGEQYF. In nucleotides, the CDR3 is TGTGCCAGCAGCGACCGAATCGCGTTGGGGGAGCAGTACTTC.

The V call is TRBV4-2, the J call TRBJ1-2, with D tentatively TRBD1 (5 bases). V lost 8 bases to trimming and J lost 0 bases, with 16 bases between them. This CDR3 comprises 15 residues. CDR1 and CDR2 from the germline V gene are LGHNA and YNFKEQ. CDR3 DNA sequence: TGTGCCAGCGGCGGAGGGGTGAGGGCTAACTATGGCTACACCTTC. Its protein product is CASGGGVRANYGYTF.

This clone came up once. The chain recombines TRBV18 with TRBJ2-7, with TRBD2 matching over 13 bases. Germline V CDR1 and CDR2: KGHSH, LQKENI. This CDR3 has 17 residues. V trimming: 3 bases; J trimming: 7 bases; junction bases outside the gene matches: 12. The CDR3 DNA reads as TGTGCCAGCTCACCTACTAGTGGGACTAGCGGGACGGGGGAGCAGTACTTC. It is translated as CASSPTSGTSGTGEQYF.

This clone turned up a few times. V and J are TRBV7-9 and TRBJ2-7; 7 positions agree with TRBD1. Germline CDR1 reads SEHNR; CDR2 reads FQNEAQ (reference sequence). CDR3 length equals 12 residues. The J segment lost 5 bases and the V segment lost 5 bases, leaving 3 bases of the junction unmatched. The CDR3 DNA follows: TGTGCCAGCAGCATAACAGGGGACGAGCAGTACTTC. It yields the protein CASSITGDEQYF.

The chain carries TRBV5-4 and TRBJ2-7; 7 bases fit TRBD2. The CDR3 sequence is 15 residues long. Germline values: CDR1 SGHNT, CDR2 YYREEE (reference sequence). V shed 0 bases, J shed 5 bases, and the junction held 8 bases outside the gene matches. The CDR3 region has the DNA TGTGCCAGCAGCTTGGGGGTGGGGAGGGAGAACGAGCAGTACTTC. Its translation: CASSLGVGRENEQYF.

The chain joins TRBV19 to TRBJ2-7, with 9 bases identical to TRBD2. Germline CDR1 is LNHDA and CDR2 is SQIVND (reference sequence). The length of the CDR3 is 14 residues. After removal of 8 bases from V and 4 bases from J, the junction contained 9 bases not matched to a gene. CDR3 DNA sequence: TGTGCCAGTGCACTGGCGGGAGGGGAATACGAGCAGTACTTC. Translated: CASALAGGEYEQYF.